Sequencing of this TCR beta chain was carried out in a study of blood T cells in healthy people across ages. The CDR3 has 15 residues. Germline V lookup: CDR1 ENHRY, CDR2 SYGVKD. A J-beta primer mix and a sample-barcoded 5' primer were used in a second PCR of about 7 to 12 cycles. TCRdb redid the calling of the 5' RACE reads with MiXCR, one entry per CDR3 protein. The sample comprises about 970,000 distinct CDR3 sequences, roughly 47% of which are singletons, and 20% to 25% rests with the top ten. V and J are TRBV10-3 and TRBJ2-5, with 14 nucleotides matching TRBD2. The end of the DNA aligns better with TRBJ2-7, so the J call may be wrong. This TCR derives from a woman in her sixties in good health. Sequenced sample: blood. The CDR3 DNA follows: TGTGCCATCAGTGGGGGACTAGCGGGAGCATACGAGCAGTACTTC. This codes for CAISGGLAGAYEQYF.